The clone carrying this TCR beta chain occurred many times. Antigen: not known. This entry comes from a study of regulatory T cells in long-lasting Graves disease. General observations from the study: Under persistent disease, TRBV28, TRBJ1-2 and TRBJ2-5 were used preferentially.

Through Arm-PCR of CDR3 regions and iRepertoire HTBI primers, TCR beta libraries were built. A single record per CDR3 protein comes from TCRdb applying MiXCR to the multiplex PCR reads. In the table there are roughly 500,000 distinct CDR3 sequences, about 15% of which are singletons. Trimming cost V 5 bases and J 6 bases; bases outside gene matches: 10. CDR3 length: 14 amino acids. From germline, CDR1 is SGHTA and CDR2 FQGNSA. Time point noted: newly diagnosed GD, antithyroid drugs for less than 3 months. The TCR library was prepared using RNA isolated from PBMCs. The same specimen was also included in a second study, on T cells in Graves' hyperthyroidism and ophthalmopathy. From that paper: Also found in blood were most expanded thyroid clonotypes above 0.001.

This clonotype originated in a woman aged 45-60 years with Graves disease. The starting material was peripheral blood mononuclear cells (PBMCs), obtained at new diagnosis, from a patient treated with antithyroid drugs. The gene calls are TRBV7-2 and TRBJ2-7; 7 bases are shared with TRBD2. CDR3 coding DNA: TGTGCCAGCAGCCCCTGGGGGAGGGTGGGCGAGCAGTACTTC. It translates to CASSPWGRVGEQYF. Full variable domain (missing parts from reference TRBV7-2 and TRBJ2-7): GAGVSQSPSNKVTEKGKDVELRCDPISGHTALYWYRQSLGQGLEFLIYFQGNSAPDKSGLPSDRFSAERTGGSVSTLTIQRTQQEDSAVYLCASSPWGRVGEQYFGPGTRLTVT.